This record looks at one T cell receptor (beta chain) sequence and its context. Clones were sequenced by immunoSEQ multiplex PCR, and TCRdb holds only the in-frame ones, with some missing. The sample shows more than 2 million clones, around 93% of them seen only once. This entry is derived from a study of shared clonotypes between healthy human individuals. It was CD45RO-negative cells, positively selected for CCR7, that made up naive CD8 cells, with terminally differentiated effector memory CD45RA+ cells excluded. The source material was naive CD8+ T cells from PBMCs. The TCR originated in a man between 18 and 29 years old in good health. Some clones in this sample may be carry-over from other donors' samples.

Here the CDR3 reads CASSPTAPSYEQYF. In DNA, the CDR3 is TGTGCCAGCAGTCCGACTGCTCCCTCCTACGAGCAGTACTTC. V and J are TRBV6-5 and TRBJ2-7; no reliable D call. V lost 5 bases and J lost 0, with 11 bases in between. Germline loops: CDR1 MNHEY, CDR2 SVGAGI. The CDR3 extends over 14 amino acids.